Below are 13 T cell receptor beta chains sequenced from a single sample in a study of response to subunit inactivated influenza vaccine. MiXCR, run by TCRdb on the RT-PCR reads, gives a single entry per CDR3 protein. The sample yields more than 450,000 distinct CDR3 sequences, about 11% seen once. The sample consisted of PBMCs from blood, taken on the day of vaccination. Receptor source: a man in his fifties or sixties who received an inactivated influenza vaccine.

The gene calls are TRBV12-3 or TRBV12-4 and TRBJ2-1; TRBD2 aligns across 11 bases. This CDR3 is built from 18 residues. After removal of 4 bases from V and 2 bases from J, the junction contained 10 bases not matched to a gene. The CDR3 here is CASSSGTSGHLTYNEQFF. The DNA for the CDR3 is TGTGCCAGCAGTTCCGGGACTAGCGGCCACCTTACCTACAATGAGCAGTTCTTC.

The J gene is TRBJ1-1, the V gene TRBV9; D remains unclear. V dropped 3 bases and J dropped 2 bases, with 14 bases sitting between them. The CDR3 runs 15 residues. Germline loops: CDR1 SGDLS, CDR2 YYNGEE. The CDR3 sequence: CASSDQRNRNTEAFF. DNA of the CDR3: TGTGCCAGCAGCGACCAGAGGAACAGAAACACTGAAGCTTTCTTT.

This clonotype has a handful of counts. The chain is built from TRBV14 and TRBJ2-7, with a possible D match to TRBD2 (5 bases). This CDR3 comprises 14 residues. CDR1 is SGHDN, CDR2 FVKESK, per germline. With 4 bases removed from V and 9 bases from J, the gap between germline ends came to 19 bases. CDR3 coding DNA: TGTGCCAGCAGCCCCCTGGACTGGGGATCTGTGCAGTACTTC. Translated, it gives CASSPLDWGSVQYF.

This clonotype was seen only a few times. The CDR3 DNA reads TGCGCCAGCAGCTTGGAAACAGGGGAGGGAGAGACCCAGTACTTC. Amino acids: CASSLETGEGETQYF. The chain carries TRBV5-1 and TRBJ2-5, with D perhaps TRBD1 or TRBD2 (7 bases each). The length of the CDR3 is 15 residues. V gave up 0 bases and J gave up 4 bases, with 13 bases separating them. Germline CDR1 reads SGHRS; CDR2 reads YFSETQ.

The CDR3 DNA follows: TGCGCCAGCAGCTTTAGGACAGGGGTCTCGTGGGAGACCCAGTACTTC. Amino acids: CASSFRTGVSWETQYF. The chain has TRBV5-1 and TRBJ2-5; TRBD1 matches 9 bases. The CDR3 is 16 residues long. Germline CDR1 and CDR2: SGHRS and YFSETQ. V was clipped by 2 bases and J by 5 bases; unmatched bases: 10. The variable domain in full, completed from reference TRBV5-1 and TRBJ2-5, reads KAGVTQTPRYLIKTRGQQVTLSCSPISGHRSVSWYQQTPGQGLQFLFEYFSETQRNKGNFPGRFSGRQFSNSRSEMNVSTLELGDSALYLCASSFRTGVSWETQYFGPGTRLLVL.

This clonotype came up a few times. The chain joins TRBV12-3 or TRBV12-4 to TRBJ2-7; 14 bases map to TRBD2. This CDR3 comprises 15 residues. V was pared by 5 bases and J by 9 bases, with 9 bases of the junction left unmatched. In DNA form, the CDR3 reads TGTGCCAGCAGTCGACCGGGACTAGCGGGAGTGAGGCAGTACTTC. Amino acids: CASSRPGLAGVRQYF.

This sequence joins TRBV20-1 and TRBJ2-7; possibly TRBD2 for D (6 bases). With 3 bases removed from V and 6 bases from J, the gap between germline ends came to 12 bases. Per the germline V gene, CDR1 is DFQATT and CDR2 is SNEGSKA (reference sequence). The CDR3 loop spans 12 amino acids. The CDR3 nucleotides are TGCAGTGCTAGGGCCGGGAGTATCGAGCAGTACTTC. The encoded protein is CSARAGSIEQYF.

The rearrangement joins TRBV28 to TRBJ1-5, with 7 bases that match TRBD1. CDR3 length: 14 amino acids. V gave up 6 bases and J gave up 2 bases; unmatched junction bases: 4. Germline values: CDR1 MDHEN, CDR2 SYDVKM. The CDR3 spells CASRDRVGNQPQHF. The CDR3 DNA reads TGTGCCAGCAGAGACAGGGTAGGCAATCAGCCCCAGCATTTT.

The chain recombines TRBV20-1 with TRBJ2-1, with 9 bases matching TRBD2. CDR3 length equals 17 residues. Germline V gene sequence: CDR1 DFQATT, CDR2 SNEGSKA (reference sequence). The V segment lost 3 bases and the J segment 0 bases; nucleotides outside the gene matches: 9. CDR3 nucleotides: TGCAGTGCTAGCCCACTAGCGGGCCAAAGCTCCTACAATGAGCAGTTCTTC. Amino acid sequence: CSASPLAGQSSYNEQFF.

The J gene is TRBJ2-5, the V gene TRBV7-9; the match to TRBD2 covers 8 bases. J lost 4 bases, V lost 4 bases, and 11 bases had no gene match. The CDR3 spans 16 residues. Germline CDR1 SEHNR, CDR2 FQNEAQ (reference sequence). This CDR3 reads CASSSPGLAGRETQYF. CDR3 coding DNA: TGTGCCAGCAGCTCTCCGGGGCTAGCGGGCAGAGAGACCCAGTACTTC. The full variable domain, with the rest looked up from reference TRBV7-9 and TRBJ2-5, is DTGVSQNPRHKITKRGQNVTFRCDPISEHNRLYWYRQTLGQGPEFLTYFQNEAQLEKSRLLSDRFSAERPKGSFSTLEIQRTEQGDSAMYLCASSSPGLAGRETQYFGPGTRLLVL.

This chain joins TRBV12-3 or TRBV12-4 and TRBJ1-2, with 10 bases identical to TRBD1. The junction had 14 bases not matched to a gene; V was cut back by 5 bases and J by 8 bases. The CDR3 consists of 16 residues. Here the CDR3 reads CASSNYGDRGVGGYTF. For the CDR3, the DNA is TGTGCCAGCAGTAACTATGGGGACAGGGGAGTAGGAGGCTACACCTTC.

The V and J genes are TRBV4-1 and TRBJ1-5; D ambiguous. CDR3 length: 13 residues. Germline V lookup: CDR1 MGHRA, CDR2 YSYEKL. V was cut by 2 bases and J by 9 bases, with 11 bases left in between. Written as DNA, the CDR3 is TGCGCCAGCAGCCAACCCCAGCACGGGCCCCAGCATTTT. It yields the protein CASSQPQHGPQHF.

The chain employs TRBV12-3 or TRBV12-4 and TRBJ2-1, with 7 bases matching TRBD1. This CDR3 comprises 16 residues. The ends lost 3 bases at V and 3 bases at J; junction bases unmatched: 8. The CDR3 region is CASSFETGTDYNEQFF. DNA for the CDR3: TGTGCCAGCAGTTTCGAGACCGGGACAGACTACAATGAGCAGTTCTTC.